This T cell receptor beta chain was observed in a study of blood T cell repertoires in COVID-19 (TCRdb year 2020). Concerning the study at large: Samples from collaborators originated in the United States, Italy and Spain and spanned both the acute and convalescent phases of COVID-19. The material from the prospective study consisted of cDNA or gDNA derived from T cells, B-cell-depleted T cells, or PBMCs. Deeply sampled blood TCRbeta repertoires from subjects exposed to, actively infected with, or recovered from COVID-19 were included in the dataset. The repertoires were made available in a free public database intended to serve as a resource for research on the immune response to SARS-CoV-2. Samples were obtained from the ongoing ImmuneRACE study (first 160 participants) and from 1,000 to 1,500 subjects provided by 6 global collaborators. A de-identified subject ID, COVID-19 status, age in years and sex were almost always included in the sample metadata. Where HLA class I and class II types were available, the types were taken from metadata supplied by the sample provider, not from assay-based typing. Beyond this particular receptor, the publication reports: The amount of clinical and demographic metadata varied by source and participant and was provided uncurated.

As to this clone: It lacks a known antigen. No base qualities exist here, and no much larger clone lies one base off it.

One collaborating source in Seattle enrolled patients during active infection and followed them longitudinally through the course of disease. The collaborating institutions used their own protocols to collect whole blood in K2EDTA tubes. Collaborator samples were shipped for TCRbeta analysis as frozen whole blood, isolated PBMCs, or DNA extracted from either sample type. The immunoSEQ Assay, a bias-controlled multiplex PCR, was used to amplify TCRbeta CDR3 regions from genomic DNA. The paper's data handling went like this. The number of nucleated cells in each sample was estimated from the amplification of reference gene primers within the assay. To quantify the absolute abundance of each unique TCRbeta CDR3 rearrangement, sequence reads were collapsed and filtered. Productive Simpson clonality was computed per sample as the square root of Simpson's diversity index over productive rearrangements. The clones in this table, taken by TCRdb from immuneACCESS, are in-frame only. Not every clone is retained; where verified, under half of the shortfall comes from an unresolved V gene, and the cause of the rest is unknown. The V and J calls and clone size come from that table; D and trimming were worked out from the DNA. A total of approximately 250,000 clones appear in this sample, 92% of them only once. The ten top clones hold over 0.8% of the sample.

CDR1 is given as LNHDA and CDR2 as SQIVND, both from the germline V gene (reference sequence). The CDR3 goes from the cysteine to the phenylalanine over 16 residues. Only the CDR3 region is kept as DNA, spanning 48 bases read in frame from base 1. V ends up 6 bases short and J 2 bases short, with an unmatched junction base count of 6. Sequenced input: peripheral blood. The source is a man aged 30-40 years with COVID-19, enrolled during active disease. The chain couples TRBV19 to TRBJ1-5, with 11 bases aligning to TRBD1. The DNA sequence is given as TGTGCCAGTAGGCGGACAGGGGGCGACGGCAATCAGCCCCAGCATTTT. Its translation reads: CASRRTGGDGNQPQHF.